The source of this T cell receptor (beta chain) is a study of cytomegalovirus exposure and HLA in healthy donors. As for the study in general: An earlier analysis found 117 million unique TCR beta sequences from approximately 190 million T cells.

In the PCR, 60 Vbeta and 13 Jbeta primers were used. Clones were sequenced by immunoSEQ multiplex PCR, and TCRdb holds only the in-frame ones, with some missing. Of under 250,000 clones listed, around 85% are singletons. With regard to this clone: Its specificity is not known.

Study conclusions and caveats: Specificity of a few CMV-associated chains for CMV antigens was verified in vitro. Overall, 164 TCR beta chains were annotated as cytomegalovirus-associated.

Input material: PBMCs. The clonotype comes from a woman in her fifties or sixties in good health and CMV-seronegative.

CDR3 protein: CASSSGQGANQPQHF. In DNA, the CDR3 is TGTGCCAGCAGCTCCGGACAGGGGGCAAATCAGCCCCAGCATTTT. V gene TRBV13 combines with J gene TRBJ1-5, with 11 bases lining up with TRBD1. V dropped 4 bases and J dropped 4; count of bases not matched to a gene: 3. This CDR3 region has 15 residues. Germline CDR1 and CDR2: PRHDT and FYEKMQ (reference sequence).